This T cell receptor beta chain is from a study of shared clonotypes between healthy human individuals. There were only Caucasian adults among the donors, and all lived in Nashville, Tennessee. Into CD45RA+ naive and CD45RA-negative memory subsets, the CD4+ cells were split. The CDR3 contains 12 residues. V lost 6 bases to trimming and J lost 5 bases, with 11 bases between them. Germline CDR1 is MDHEN and CDR2 is SYDVKM. Sequenced by immunoSEQ multiplex PCR; TCRdb stores in-frame clones only, minus some. Of about 1.1 million clones in the sample, approximately 80% were seen once. The clonotype comes from a man younger than 35 in good health. Some clones in this sample may be carry-over from other donors' samples. Source material: memory CD4+ T cells from PBMCs. Subset denoted: CD45RA-negative fraction. V is TRBV28 and J is TRBJ2-7; maybe TRBD1 (6 bases). CDR3 sequence: CASSTGYHEQYF. CDR3 nucleotide sequence: TGTGCCAGCAGCACAGGGTATCACGAGCAGTACTTC.